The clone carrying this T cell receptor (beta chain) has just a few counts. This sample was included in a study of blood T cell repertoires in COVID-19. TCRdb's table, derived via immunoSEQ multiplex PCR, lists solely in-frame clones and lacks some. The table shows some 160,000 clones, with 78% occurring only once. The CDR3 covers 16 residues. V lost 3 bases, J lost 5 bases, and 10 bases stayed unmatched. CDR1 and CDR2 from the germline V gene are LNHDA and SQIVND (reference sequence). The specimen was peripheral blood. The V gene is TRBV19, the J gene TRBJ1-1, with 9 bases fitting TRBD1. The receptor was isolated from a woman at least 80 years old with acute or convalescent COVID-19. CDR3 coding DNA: TGTGCCAGTAGTATGGGACAGGGAAACCCCACTACTGAAGCTTTCTTT. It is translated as CASSMGQGNPTTEAFF.